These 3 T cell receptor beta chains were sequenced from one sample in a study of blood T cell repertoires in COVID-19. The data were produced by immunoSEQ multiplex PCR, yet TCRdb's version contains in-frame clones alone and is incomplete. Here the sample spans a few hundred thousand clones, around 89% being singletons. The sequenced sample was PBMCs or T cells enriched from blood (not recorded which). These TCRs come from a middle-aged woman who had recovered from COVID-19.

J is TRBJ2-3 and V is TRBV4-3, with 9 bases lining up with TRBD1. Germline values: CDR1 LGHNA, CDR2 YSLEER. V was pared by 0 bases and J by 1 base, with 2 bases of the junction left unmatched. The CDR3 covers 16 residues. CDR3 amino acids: CASSQDRDRGTDTQYF. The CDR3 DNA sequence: TGCGCCAGCAGCCAAGACCGGGACAGGGGCACAGATACGCAGTATTTT.

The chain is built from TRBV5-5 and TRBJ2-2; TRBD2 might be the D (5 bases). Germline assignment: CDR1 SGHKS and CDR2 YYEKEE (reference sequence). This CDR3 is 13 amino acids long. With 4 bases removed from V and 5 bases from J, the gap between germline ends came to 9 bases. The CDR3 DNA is TGTGCCAGCAGCACTGAGGGTACCGGGGAGCTGTTTTTT. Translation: CASSTEGTGELFF. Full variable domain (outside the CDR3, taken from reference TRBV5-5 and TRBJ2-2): DAGVTQSPTHLIKTRGQQVTLRCSPISGHKSVSWYQQVLGQGPQFIFQYYEKEERGRGNFPDRFSARQFPNYSSELNVNALLLGDSALYLCASSTEGTGELFFGEGSRLTVL.

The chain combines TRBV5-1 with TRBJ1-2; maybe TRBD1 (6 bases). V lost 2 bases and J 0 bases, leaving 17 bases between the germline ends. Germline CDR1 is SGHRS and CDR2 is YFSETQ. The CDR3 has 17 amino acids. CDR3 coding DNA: TGCGCCAGCAGCTTAGAGACAGGTTCTCCCGCTAACTATGGCTACACCTTC. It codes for CASSLETGSPANYGYTF. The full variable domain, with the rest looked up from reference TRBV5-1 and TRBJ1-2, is KAGVTQTPRYLIKTRGQQVTLSCSPISGHRSVSWYQQTPGQGLQFLFEYFSETQRNKGNFPGRFSGRQFSNSRSEMNVSTLELGDSALYLCASSLETGSPANYGYTFGSGTRLTVV.